These 17 T cell receptor beta chains originate from one sample sequenced in a study of radiation and T cells in renal cell carcinoma. Sequencing was performed with immunoSEQ multiplex PCR; in TCRdb, only in-frame clones are kept and a portion is missing. The sample has 100,000 to 150,000 clones, about 81% seen once. Time point defined: blood 2 weeks post-SBRT. The treatment denotes: 15 Gy SBRT to primary tumor, nephrectomy 4 weeks later. The specimen comprised blood, sampled from a patient whose treatment included radiotherapy and nephrectomy. Receptor source: a man aged 45-65 years with renal cell carcinoma.

The table lists this clone with a count of one. J is TRBJ2-1 and V is TRBV5-1; 7 nucleotides agree with TRBD2. CDR1 and CDR2 from the germline V gene are SGHRS and YFSETQ. V was clipped by 6 bases and J by 10 bases; unmatched bases: 13. The CDR3 consists of 14 residues. CDR3 sequence reads: CASMLEASGGEQFF. The CDR3 bases are TGCGCCAGCATGCTAGAGGCTAGCGGAGGCGAGCAGTTCTTC.

V and J are TRBV6-5 and TRBJ1-2, with a possible D match to TRBD1 (5 bases). Germline loops: CDR1 MNHEY, CDR2 SVGAGI. Deletions cut 5 bases from V and 7 bases from J, with 17 bases between. This CDR3 region has 14 residues. The CDR3 here is CASSLGGGESGYTF. DNA for the CDR3: TGTGCCAGCAGTCTCGGGGGAGGGGAGAGTGGCTACACCTTC.

This clone showed up just a few times. The CDR3 here is CASSPGTGSIGYEQYF. The CDR3 DNA reads TGTGCCAGCTCACCAGGGACAGGGTCAATAGGATACGAGCAGTACTTC. V usage is TRBV18 and J usage is TRBJ2-7; 9 bases align to TRBD1. V was pared by 2 bases and J by 4 bases, with 9 bases of the junction left unmatched. Germline lookup yields CDR1 KGHSH and CDR2 LQKENI. The CDR3 sequence is 16 residues long. Based on the CDR3 plus reference TRBV18 and TRBJ2-7, the full variable domain is NAGVMQNPRHLVRRRGQEARLRCSPMKGHSHVYWYRQLPEEGLKFMVYLQKENIIDESGMPKERFSAEFPKEGPSILRIQQVVRGDSAAYFCASSPGTGSIGYEQYFGPGTRLTVT.

The sample holds one count of this clone. The V gene is TRBV30, the J gene TRBJ2-3; TRBD1 might be the D (6 bases). The CDR3 has 12 amino acids. Germline CDR1 reads GTSNPN; CDR2 reads SVGIG (reference sequence). The ends were cut back, 2 bases at V and 6 bases at J, with 9 bases in the middle. CDR3 sequence reads: CAWSNTGDTQYF. CDR3 DNA: TGTGCCTGGAGTAATACAGGGGATACGCAGTATTTT.

This chain uses TRBV10-2 with TRBJ2-3; D might be TRBD2 (5 bases). Trimming took off 3 bases at V and 4 bases at J, with 14 bases between the two ends. Germline V lookup: CDR1 WSHSY, CDR2 SAAADI. There are 15 residues in the CDR3. The CDR3 coding sequence is TGCGCCAGCAGTGAAGGAGGTCTTGAGTCAGATACGCAGTATTTT. Translating gives CASSEGGLESDTQYF.

The CDR3 region has the DNA TGCGCCAGCAGCCAAACGAGGGGTCGGGGGGAGACCCAGTACTTC. Protein product: CASSQTRGRGETQYF. The chain has TRBV4-1 and TRBJ2-5, with D possibly being TRBD2 (6 bases). The CDR3 consists of 15 residues. Germline values: CDR1 MGHRA, CDR2 YSYEKL. Trimming pared 2 bases from V and 5 bases from J, leaving 15 bases between.

The chain combines TRBV2 with TRBJ2-7; D is tentatively TRBD1 or TRBD2 (6 bases each). The CDR3 loop spans 14 amino acids. CDR1 SNHLY and CDR2 FYNNEI come from the germline V gene. Trimming took off 9 bases at V and 7 bases at J, with 22 bases between the two ends. The CDR3 DNA follows: TGTGCCAGTGGAAGGGGTTCCGGGGGCCAAGAGCAGTACTTC. Translated, it gives CASGRGSGGQEQYF.

CDR3 region: CASSHSWETQYF. For the CDR3, the DNA is TGTGCCAGTAGTCATTCATGGGAGACCCAGTACTTC. The rearrangement links TRBV19 to TRBJ2-5; D is ambiguous. V was trimmed by 5 bases and J by 5 bases, leaving 9 bases between them. This CDR3 region has 12 residues. Germline V gene lookup returns CDR1 LNHDA and CDR2 SQIVND (reference sequence).

The rearrangement uses TRBV10-3 and TRBJ2-4; D gene unclear. Germline CDR1 reads ENHRY; CDR2 reads SYGVKD. V dropped 4 bases and J dropped 5 bases, with 6 bases sitting between them. This CDR3 region has 12 residues. The CDR3 DNA reads as TGTGCCATCAGTGGGGCCGAAAACATTCAGTACTTC. The encoded protein is CAISGAENIQYF.

This clone was counted once. The chain employs TRBV7-3 and TRBJ1-3; D remains ambiguous. The CDR3 consists of 13 residues. Trimming removed 5 bases from V and 4 bases from J, with 9 bases in between. Germline V gives CDR1 SGHTA, CDR2 FQGTGA. CDR3 DNA: TGTGCCAGCAGCCCCGGGGAGGGAAACACCATATATTTT. The encoded protein is CASSPGEGNTIYF.

The chain joins TRBV5-4 to TRBJ2-3; the match to TRBD2 covers 10 bases. V lost 6 bases to trimming and J lost 1 base; unmatched junction nucleotides: 5. Germline CDR1 is SGHNT and CDR2 is YYREEE (reference sequence). CDR3 length: 15 amino acids. In nucleotides, the CDR3 is TGTGCCAGCAATAGCGGGGGGCCCGGCACAGATACGCAGTATTTT. It codes for CASNSGGPGTDTQYF.

The V gene is TRBV5-1, the J gene TRBJ2-1, with D perhaps being TRBD1 or TRBD2 (5 bases each). The CDR3 totals 15 residues. Germline V gene lookup returns CDR1 SGHRS and CDR2 YFSETQ. V was pared by 4 bases and J by 2 bases, with 13 bases between. The CDR3 DNA is TGCGCCAGCAGCCTGGGACGGCAAGCCTACAATGAGCAGTTCTTC. Translating gives CASSLGRQAYNEQFF. The full variable domain, completed using reference TRBV5-1 and TRBJ2-1, is KAGVTQTPRYLIKTRGQQVTLSCSPISGHRSVSWYQQTPGQGLQFLFEYFSETQRNKGNFPGRFSGRQFSNSRSEMNVSTLELGDSALYLCASSLGRQAYNEQFFGPGTRLTVL.

The chain uses TRBV2 and TRBJ1-4; TRBD1 might be the D (5 bases). Germline CDR1 is SNHLY and CDR2 is FYNNEI. The CDR3 has 12 amino acids. Trimming shortened V by 6 bases and J by 8 bases, and 10 bases separated the two germline ends. CDR3 residues: CASRWDQEKLFF. CDR3 DNA sequence: TGTGCCAGCAGATGGGACCAAGAAAAACTGTTTTTT.

The chain carries TRBV7-9 and TRBJ1-4, with 10 bases fitting TRBD1. Germline V lookup: CDR1 SEHNR, CDR2 FQNEAQ (reference sequence). After removal of 5 bases from V and 7 bases from J, the junction contained 7 bases not matched to a gene. This CDR3 region has 15 residues. CDR3 sequence: CASSVPGQGIEKLFF. The CDR3 bases are TGTGCCAGCAGCGTGCCGGGACAGGGGATTGAAAAACTGTTTTTT.

This clone occurred a few times. The chain combines TRBV7-2 with TRBJ1-4, with a possible D match to TRBD1 (6 bases). In germline, CDR1 is SGHTA, CDR2 FQGNSA. Trimming took off 4 bases at V and 3 bases at J, with 12 bases between the two ends. The CDR3 covers 15 residues. In nucleotides, the CDR3 is TGTGCCAGCAGCTACCAGACAGGACCTAATGAAAAACTGTTTTTT. This sequence encodes CASSYQTGPNEKLFF.

As concerns this clone: The germline gene is not matched at one end of the junction; a read error may be the cause. The chain uses TRBV7-7 and TRBJ2-7, with D possibly matching TRBD2 (5 bases). This CDR3 has 15 residues. Germline CDR1 reads SSHAT; CDR2 reads FNYEAQ (reference sequence). The DNA for the CDR3 is TGTGCTAGCAGCTTATCCGACCCGGGATTAAGAGAGCAGTACTTC. Translation gives CASSLSDPGLREQYF.

J is TRBJ2-7 and V is TRBV6-6; D unclear. Germline V CDR1 and CDR2: MNHNY, SVGAGI (reference sequence). The V end was cut by 5 bases, the J end by 1 base, with 15 bases between. CDR3 size: 15 residues. The CDR3 nucleotides read TGTGCCAGCAGTCTCCTTATGGACGGTTCCTACGAGCAGTACTTC. It is translated as CASSLLMDGSYEQYF.